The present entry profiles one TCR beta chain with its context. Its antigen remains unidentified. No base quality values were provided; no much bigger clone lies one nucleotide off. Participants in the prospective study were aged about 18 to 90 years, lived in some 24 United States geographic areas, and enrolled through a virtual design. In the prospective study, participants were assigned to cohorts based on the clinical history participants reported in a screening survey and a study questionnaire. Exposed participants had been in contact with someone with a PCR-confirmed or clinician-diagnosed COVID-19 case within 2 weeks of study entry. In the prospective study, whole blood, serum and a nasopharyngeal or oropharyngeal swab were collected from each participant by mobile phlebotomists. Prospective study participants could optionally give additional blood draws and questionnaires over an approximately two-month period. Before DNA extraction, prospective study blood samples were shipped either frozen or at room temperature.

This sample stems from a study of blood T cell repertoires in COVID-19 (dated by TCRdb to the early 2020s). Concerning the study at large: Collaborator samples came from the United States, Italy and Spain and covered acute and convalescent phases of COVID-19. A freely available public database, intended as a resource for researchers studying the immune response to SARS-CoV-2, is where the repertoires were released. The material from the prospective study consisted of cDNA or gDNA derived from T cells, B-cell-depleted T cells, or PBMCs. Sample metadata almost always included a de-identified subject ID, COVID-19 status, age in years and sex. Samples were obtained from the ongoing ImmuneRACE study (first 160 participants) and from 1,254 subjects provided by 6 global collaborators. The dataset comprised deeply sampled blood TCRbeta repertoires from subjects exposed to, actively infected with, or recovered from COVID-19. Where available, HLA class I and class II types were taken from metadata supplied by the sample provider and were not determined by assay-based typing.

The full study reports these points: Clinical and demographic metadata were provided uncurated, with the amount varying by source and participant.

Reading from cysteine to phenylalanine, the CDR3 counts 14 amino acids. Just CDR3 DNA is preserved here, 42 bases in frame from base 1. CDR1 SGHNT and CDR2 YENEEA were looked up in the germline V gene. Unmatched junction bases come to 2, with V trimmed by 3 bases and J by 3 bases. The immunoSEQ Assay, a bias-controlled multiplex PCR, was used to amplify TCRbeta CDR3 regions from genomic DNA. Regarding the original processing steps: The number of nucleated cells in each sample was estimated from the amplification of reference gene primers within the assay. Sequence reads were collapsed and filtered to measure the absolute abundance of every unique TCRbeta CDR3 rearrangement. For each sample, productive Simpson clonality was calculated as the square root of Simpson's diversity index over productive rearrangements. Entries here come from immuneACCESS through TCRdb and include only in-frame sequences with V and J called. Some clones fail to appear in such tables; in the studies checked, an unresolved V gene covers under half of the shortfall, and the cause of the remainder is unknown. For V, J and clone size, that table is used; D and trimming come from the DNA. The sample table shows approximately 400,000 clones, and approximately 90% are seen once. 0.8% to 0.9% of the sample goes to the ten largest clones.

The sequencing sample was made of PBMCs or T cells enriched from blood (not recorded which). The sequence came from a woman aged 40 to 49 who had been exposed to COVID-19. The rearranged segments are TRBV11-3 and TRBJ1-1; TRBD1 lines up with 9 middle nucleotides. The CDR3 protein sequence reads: CASSLGQGYTEAFF. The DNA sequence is TGTGCCAGCAGCTTGGGACAGGGCTACACTGAAGCTTTCTTT.